Presented here are 22 T cell receptor beta chains from one specimen sequenced in a study of blood T cell repertoires in COVID-19 (dated by TCRdb to the early 2020s). The protocol used for the library was the immunoSEQ multiplex PCR assay. TCRdb took over this immuneACCESS table, retaining in-frame rearrangements with V and J assigned. Such tables are incomplete; in checked studies, under half of the missing clones stem from an unresolved V gene, and the remainder is unexplained. The sample records some 320,000 clones, roughly 85% of which are singletons. The ten most abundant clones make up more than 6% of the sample. The sequenced sample was peripheral blood. These receptors all come from a human donor in a cohort sampled during active COVID-19.

As DNA, the CDR3 is TGTGCCAGCAGCCGGACAGGGACCCACCGGGAGCTGTTTTTT. Encoded protein: CASSRTGTHRELFF. V gene TRBV7-3 combines with J gene TRBJ2-2; TRBD1 matches at 8 bases. Germline V gene data show CDR1 as SGHTA and CDR2 as FQGTGA. The junction had 8 bases not matched to a gene; V was cut back by 5 bases and J by 9 bases. The CDR3 runs to 14 residues.

The gene calls are TRBV6-1 and TRBJ2-1; 10 bases agree with TRBD2. Germline CDR1 is MNHNS and CDR2 is SASEGT. The CDR3 totals 16 residues. The ends lost 4 bases at V and 0 bases at J; junction bases unmatched: 3. CDR3 sequence: CASSVRTSGSYNEQFF. CDR3 bases: TGTGCCAGCAGTGTCCGGACTAGCGGCTCCTACAATGAGCAGTTCTTC.

This chain joins TRBV7-9 and TRBJ2-1; 7 nucleotides match TRBD2. Germline CDR1 reads SEHNR; CDR2 reads FQNEAQ (reference sequence). V gave up 1 base and J gave up 12 bases; unmatched junction bases: 12. The CDR3 covers 15 residues. The CDR3 is CASSLGLGAGVRQFF. The DNA of the CDR3 is TGTGCCAGCAGCTTAGGCCTCGGGGCGGGGGTAAGGCAGTTCTTC. Full variable domain (remainder filled in from reference TRBV7-9 and TRBJ2-1): DTGVSQNPRHKITKRGQNVTFRCDPISEHNRLYWYRQTLGQGPEFLTYFQNEAQLEKSRLLSDRFSAERPKGSFSTLEIQRTEQGDSAMYLCASSLGLGAGVRQFFGPGTRLTVL.

The chain combines TRBV12-5 with TRBJ1-5; no clear D gene. V lost 2 bases to trimming and J lost 0 bases, with 17 bases between them. This CDR3 comprises 18 residues. Germline V gives CDR1 LGHNT, CDR2 FRNRAP. The chain's CDR3 is CASGLTLSGENSNQPQHF. The CDR3 DNA reads TGTGCTAGTGGTTTGACCCTATCAGGTGAAAATAGCAATCAGCCCCAGCATTTT.

The chain couples TRBV6-5 to TRBJ2-3; D is possibly TRBD1 (5 bases). This CDR3 spans 14 amino acids. V dropped 2 bases and J dropped 3 bases, with 9 bases sitting between them. Germline V lookup: CDR1 MNHEY, CDR2 SVGAGI. The CDR3 DNA is TGTGCCAGCAGTTACGAACAGGTTACAGATACGCAGTATTTT. This translates into CASSYEQVTDTQYF.

The gene calls are TRBV20-1 and TRBJ1-1; D possibly corresponds to TRBD1 (5 bases). CDR1 and CDR2 (germline): DFQATT, SNEGSKA (reference sequence). The CDR3 length is 14 residues. Trimming took 3 bases from V and 0 from J, leaving 11 bases between them. The CDR3 loop is CSASQGMMNTEAFF. CDR3 DNA sequence: TGCAGTGCTAGTCAGGGAATGATGAACACTGAAGCTTTCTTT.

The chain recombines TRBV30 with TRBJ1-1; no definite D call. The CDR3 covers 13 residues. Trimming cost V 4 bases and J 0 bases, with 9 bases left between them. Germline V lookup: CDR1 GTSNPN, CDR2 SVGIG (reference sequence). The CDR3 loop reads CAWNNHMNTEAFF. In DNA, the CDR3 is TGTGCCTGGAATAACCACATGAACACTGAAGCTTTCTTT.

V and J are TRBV10-3 and TRBJ2-2; TRBD2 matches at 9 bases. CDR3 size: 20 residues. Trimming removed 4 bases from V and 1 base from J; junction bases left unmatched: 16. From germline, CDR1 is ENHRY and CDR2 SYGVKD. The CDR3 is CAISVGGNSGGSENTGELFF. DNA of the CDR3: TGTGCCATCAGTGTCGGGGGGAATAGCGGGGGTTCGGAGAACACCGGGGAGCTGTTTTTT.

The rearrangement joins TRBV10-2 to TRBJ1-4; 9 bases agree with TRBD1. CDR3 length: 18 residues. Trimming took 5 bases from V and 0 from J; bases not matched to a gene: 10. CDR1 WSHSY and CDR2 SAAADI come from the germline V gene. The CDR3 loop is CASSSGTGSTATNEKLFF. As DNA, the CDR3 is TGCGCCAGCAGTTCCGGGACAGGGTCGACGGCAACTAATGAAAAACTGTTTTTT.

The chain carries TRBV5-4 and TRBJ1-1; tentative D call: TRBD1 (6 bases). V was pared by 4 bases and J by 1 base, with 17 bases between. This CDR3 region has 16 residues. CDR1 and CDR2 (germline): SGHNT, YYREEE (reference sequence). The CDR3 DNA is TGTGCCAGCAGCCCGAACAGGGACGCAGGGAACACTGAAGCTTTCTTT. It codes for CASSPNRDAGNTEAFF.

This chain joins TRBV18 and TRBJ1-6; weak D call: TRBD1 (6 bases). This CDR3 spans 14 amino acids. V was trimmed by 3 bases and J by 9 bases, leaving 12 bases between them. CDR1 KGHSH and CDR2 LQKENI come from the germline V gene. CDR3 loop: CASSPTTGPSPLHF. The DNA of the CDR3 is TGTGCCAGCTCACCGACGACAGGACCTTCACCCCTCCACTTT.

This clone was seen just once. This chain joins TRBV3-1 (or the pseudogene TRBV3-2) and TRBJ2-7; possible D gene TRBD2, 6 bases. Trimming shortened V by 1 base and J by 4 bases, and 17 bases separated the two germline ends. CDR3 length: 16 amino acids. Per the germline V gene, CDR1 is LGHDT and CDR2 is YNNKEL (reference sequence). The CDR3 sequence: CASSQAGGVRGYEQYF. The CDR3 DNA reads as TGTGCCAGCAGCCAAGCCGGAGGGGTCCGCGGTTACGAGCAGTACTTC.

The chain employs TRBV30 and TRBJ2-1, with 9 bases matching TRBD2. This CDR3 spans 17 amino acids. Germline values: CDR1 GTSNPN, CDR2 SVGIG (reference sequence). J lost 4 bases, V lost 1 base, and 11 bases had no gene match. The CDR3 region is CAWSEGAGLAGYNEQFF. The CDR3 DNA reads as TGTGCCTGGAGTGAAGGCGCCGGGCTAGCGGGGTACAATGAGCAGTTCTTC. The full variable domain, completed using reference TRBV30 and TRBJ2-1, is SQTIHQWPATLVQPVGSPLSLECTVEGTSNPNLYWYRQAAGRGLQLLFYSVGIGQISSEVPQNLSASRPQDRQFILSSKKLLLSDSGFYLCAWSEGAGLAGYNEQFFGPGTRLTVL.

This chain uses TRBV3-1 (or the pseudogene TRBV3-2) with TRBJ2-3; 11 nucleotides agree with TRBD2. The CDR3 loop spans 16 amino acids. V was clipped by 5 bases and J by 1 base; unmatched bases: 5. Germline V gene sequence: CDR1 LGHDT, CDR2 YNNKEL (reference sequence). CDR3 sequence reads: CASSSQTSGGTDTQYF. For the CDR3, the DNA is TGTGCCAGCAGCTCCCAGACTAGCGGGGGCACAGATACGCAGTATTTT.

This chain joins TRBV30 and TRBJ1-3; D gene ambiguous. The germline V gene encodes CDR1 GTSNPN and CDR2 SVGIG (reference sequence). Between the trimmed V and J ends, which lost 1 base and 9 bases, there was a span of 10 bases. The length of the CDR3 is 12 residues. The CDR3 DNA follows: TGTGCCTGGAGTGGGGCTCCCGGCACCATATATTTT. Translation: CAWSGAPGTIYF.

V and J are TRBV24-1 and TRBJ1-1; no reliable D call. This CDR3 comprises 15 residues. Germline CDR1 is KGHDR and CDR2 is SFDVKD. Trimming cost V 4 bases and J 6 bases, with 17 bases left between them. CDR3 DNA: TGTGCCACCAGTGACCCCAGCCAAGGCCGGGCTGAAGCTTTCTTT. As protein: CATSDPSQGRAEAFF.

The chain joins TRBV9 to TRBJ2-1, with 11 bases that match TRBD2. Germline CDR1 reads SGDLS; CDR2 reads YYNGEE. The V segment lost 3 bases and the J segment 6 bases; nucleotides outside the gene matches: 8. The CDR3 has 16 amino acids. CDR3 region: CASSALTSGGLNEQFF. CDR3 DNA sequence: TGTGCCAGCAGCGCTCTAACTAGCGGGGGTCTCAATGAGCAGTTCTTC.

The V and J genes are TRBV11-2 and TRBJ2-1; 8 nucleotides line up with TRBD2. Germline lookup yields CDR1 SGHAT and CDR2 FQNNGV. Trimming cost V 5 bases and J 0 bases; bases outside gene matches: 6. CDR3 length: 16 amino acids. This CDR3 is CASSLRGDHSYNEQFF. The CDR3 DNA reads as TGTGCCAGCAGCCTGCGGGGGGACCACTCCTACAATGAGCAGTTCTTC.

CDR3 nucleotides: TGTGCCAGTAGTATAGATGTGACAGGACTTCAATATGGCTACACCTTC. Amino acids: CASSIDVTGLQYGYTF. The rearrangement links TRBV19 to TRBJ1-2; D may be TRBD1 (6 bases). Germline values: CDR1 LNHDA, CDR2 SQIVND (reference sequence). CDR3 length: 16 amino acids. With 0 bases removed from V and 5 bases from J, the gap between germline ends came to 16 bases.

The V gene is TRBV4-2, the J gene TRBJ1-5; a possible D gene is TRBD1 (6 bases). Deletions cut 5 bases from V and 4 bases from J, with 9 bases between. The CDR3 consists of 13 residues. Germline values: CDR1 LGHNA, CDR2 YNFKEQ. This CDR3 reads CASSRTANQPQHF. The DNA for the CDR3 is TGTGCCAGCAGCAGGACAGCGAATCAGCCCCAGCATTTT.

The rearrangement links TRBV6-5 to TRBJ2-1, with TRBD1 matching over 7 bases. The V and J ends lost 3 bases and 1 base, in that order; junction bases with no gene match: 6. Germline lookup yields CDR1 MNHEY and CDR2 SVGAGI. The CDR3 contains 16 residues. CDR3 in amino acids: CASSYGTDRSYNEQFF. In nucleotides, the CDR3 is TGTGCCAGCAGTTATGGGACAGATCGTTCCTACAATGAGCAGTTCTTC.

The chain carries TRBV6-5 and TRBJ1-2; 9 bases match TRBD1. The CDR3 spans 16 residues. With V trimmed by 2 bases and J by 3 bases, 7 bases remained unmatched. Germline values: CDR1 MNHEY, CDR2 SVGAGI. The DNA of the CDR3 is TGTGCCAGCAGTTACGGGACAGGGAGGGGCTACTATGGCTACACCTTC. It translates to CASSYGTGRGYYGYTF.